This passage covers 12 T cell receptor beta chains from one sample sequenced in a study of T cells in Graves' hyperthyroidism and ophthalmopathy (dated by TCRdb to about 2019). Library generation was performed with multiplex PCR. The reads were generated on an Illumina HiSeq 2000. TCR beta CDR3 regions were amplified from RNA transcripts. A first-round RT-PCR of the TCR CDR3 used the HTBI primer set with the Qiagen OneStep RT-PCR kit. In-frame beta chains were kept once TCRdb had trimmed the public reads at Q25 with fastp and called clones with MiXCR. Every distinct CDR3 protein forms one entry, paired with its most common genes and DNA. The sample data list hundreds of thousands of distinct CDR3 sequences, and 16% of these were observed just once. Jointly, the top ten make up 3.8% of the sample. Source material: blood. All receptors come from a woman between 25 and 40 years old with Graves' hyperthyroidism.

This clonotype was recorded at least ten times. This sequence joins TRBV11-2 and TRBJ2-7; D gene unclear. The germline V gene has CDR1 SGHAT and CDR2 FQNNGV. Trimming left V 0 bases short and J 1 base short, with 7 bases between. The CDR3 extends over 14 amino acids. CDR3: CASSLDLPSYEQYF. CDR3 nucleotides: TGTGCCAGCAGCTTAGATCTCCCTTCCTACGAGCAGTACTTC.

This clonotype appeared a few times. The gene calls are TRBV25-1 and TRBJ1-1, with D possibly matching TRBD1 (5 bases). From germline, CDR1 is MGHDK and CDR2 SYGVNS. The V end lost 2 bases, the J end lost 1 base, and 8 bases lay between the germline ends. CDR3 length: 14 amino acids. This CDR3 is CASSEHRQNTEAFF. The CDR3 DNA reads TGTGCCAGCAGTGAACACAGGCAGAACACTGAAGCTTTCTTT.

This clonotype was seen repeatedly, ten times or more. The gene calls are TRBV7-2 and TRBJ1-2, with 7 bases lining up with TRBD1. There are 14 residues in the CDR3. Germline assignment: CDR1 SGHTA and CDR2 FQGNSA. V was clipped by 5 bases and J by 2 bases; unmatched bases: 5. CDR3 loop: CASSPQGENYGYTF. CDR3 coding DNA: TGTGCCAGCAGCCCTCAGGGGGAGAACTATGGCTACACCTTC.

There are a few counts of this clonotype. V is TRBV6-1 and J is TRBJ2-7, with 8 bases fitting TRBD1. CDR3 length: 16 amino acids. V dropped 6 bases and J dropped 0; count of bases not matched to a gene: 10. The germline gives CDR1 MNHNS, CDR2 SASEGT. In nucleotides, the CDR3 is TGTGCCAGCAGGACAGGGGCTCGGGGGATCTCCTACGAGCAGTACTTC. It translates to CASRTGARGISYEQYF.

As concerns this clonotype: One junction end does not reproduce the germline sequence, and a read error may be involved. V gene TRBV12-3 or TRBV12-4 combines with J gene TRBJ1-3; the match to TRBD1 covers 9 bases. The CDR3 is 19 amino acids. The DNA for the CDR3 is TGTGCCAGCAGTTTAAGGGACAGGGTGCGATTTCGTCCTGGAAACATCATATATTTT. It yields the protein CASSLRDRVRFRPGNIIYF.

The chain joins TRBV27 to TRBJ2-1; D possibly corresponds to TRBD2 (7 bases). The CDR3 covers 16 residues. The germline CDR1 and CDR2 sequences are MNHEY and SMNVEV (reference sequence). Trimming cost V 0 bases and J 5 bases, with 14 bases left between them. The CDR3 sequence: CASSLSGGGGNNEQFF. As DNA, the CDR3 is TGTGCCAGCAGTTTATCAGGGGGGGGGGGAAACAATGAGCAGTTCTTC.

Comments on this clonotype: A much larger clone sits a single nucleotide away, making a read error possible. This sequence joins TRBV2 and TRBJ2-3; D not resolved. The V gene's germline CDR1 is SNHLY and CDR2 FYNNEI. This CDR3 has 15 amino acids. The CDR3 is CASSGSTTLTETQYF. The CDR3 region has the DNA TGTGCCAGCAGTGGGAGTACCACACTCACAGAGACGCAGTATTTT.

This clonotype was seen ten or more times. The CDR3 coding sequence is TGTGCCAGCACCCCTGGGGGCTCCACAGATACGCAGTATTTT. It codes for CASTPGGSTDTQYF. The chain couples TRBV2 to TRBJ2-3, with D perhaps matching TRBD1 (6 bases). V lost 7 bases and J 2 bases, leaving 13 bases between the germline ends. CDR3 size: 14 residues. Germline values: CDR1 SNHLY, CDR2 FYNNEI.

The chain joins TRBV20-1 to TRBJ2-1; 7 nucleotides align to TRBD2. CDR1 DFQATT and CDR2 SNEGSKA come from the germline V gene (reference sequence). V lost 0 bases and J lost 9; bases outside the gene matches: 8. The length of the CDR3 is 14 residues. The CDR3, as DNA: TGCAGTGCTAGAGATGGGGCTAGCGGACTTGAGCAGTTCTTC. As protein: CSARDGASGLEQFF.

Only a few counts were recorded for this clonotype. The V call is TRBV27, the J call TRBJ1-1; D not certain. The CDR3 totals 13 residues. Germline-derived CDR1 and CDR2 are MNHEY and SMNVEV (reference sequence). Trimming left V 3 bases short and J 0 bases short, with 5 bases between. The CDR3 loop reads CASSFQVNTEAFF. CDR3 bases: TGTGCCAGCAGTTTTCAGGTGAACACTGAAGCTTTCTTT.

The rearrangement joins TRBV19 to TRBJ2-4, with D perhaps given as TRBD1 or TRBD2 (5 bases each). There are 13 residues in the CDR3. Per the germline V gene, CDR1 is LNHDA and CDR2 is SQIVND (reference sequence). V dropped 4 bases and J dropped 10 bases, with 14 bases sitting between them. The DNA for the CDR3 is TGTGCCAGTAGTACCAGGGACGTTGGGATTCAGTACTTC. Its translation is CASSTRDVGIQYF.

This clonotype was seen many times. The chain couples TRBV7-2 to TRBJ2-2; D is perhaps TRBD2 (7 bases). CDR1 is SGHTA, CDR2 FQGNSA, per germline. This CDR3 contains 20 residues. Trimming pared 2 bases from V and 1 base from J, leaving 23 bases between. In nucleotides, the CDR3 is TGTGCCAGCAGCTTATCCTTGGGGGGGCGGGAGAGAGGGAACACCGGGGAGCTGTTTTTT. It encodes CASSLSLGGRERGNTGELFF. Full variable domain (remainder filled in from reference TRBV7-2 and TRBJ2-2): GAGVSQSPSNKVTEKGKDVELRCDPISGHTALYWYRQSLGQGLEFLIYFQGNSAPDKSGLPSDRFSAERTGGSVSTLTIQRTQQEDSAVYLCASSLSLGGRERGNTGELFFGEGSRLTVL.